This is a list of T cell receptor beta chains from one sample in a study of CD8+CD57+ T cells in acquired aplastic anemia. One entry per CDR3 protein results from TCRdb running MiXCR on the reads. The sample consists of about 160,000 distinct CDR3 sequences, less than 60% of them appearing once. The specimen was sorted CD4+, CD8+, or CD8+CD57+ T cells (not recorded which) from PBMCs. These receptors were taken from a human donor with aplastic anemia. CDR3s include the opening cysteine and the closing phenylalanine or tryptophan.

cdr3_aa j_call cdr3_length v_call
CSVKRQGRIEQYF TRBJ2-7 13 TRBV29-1
CAISPNLPGQGRGEQYF TRBJ2-7 17 TRBV10-3
CSVDGGSDEQFF TRBJ2-1 12 TRBV29-1
CASSVGGQASSPLHF TRBJ1-6 15 TRBV9
CSVGAGAGNTIYF TRBJ1-3 13 TRBV29-1
CASSQTATYEQYF TRBJ2-7 13 TRBV5-6
CSASPAPGGGNEQFF TRBJ2-1 15 TRBV20-1
CASSMLLGAGNQPQHF TRBJ1-5 16 TRBV19
CSASREGFSVHF TRBJ1-6 12 TRBV20-1
CSAREQSDGYTF TRBJ1-2 12 TRBV20-1
CARADRKGEKLFF TRBJ1-4 13 TRBV2
CATSLTGNTGELFF TRBJ2-2 14 TRBV15
CASHPGTYEQYF TRBJ2-7 12 TRBV2
CASSLGTPSTDTQYF TRBJ2-3 15 TRBV7-9
CASSRGRGNEQFF TRBJ2-1 13 TRBV10-3
CATSGSVAGRDTQYF TRBJ2-3 15 TRBV24-1
CASSSNSPSYGYTF TRBJ1-2 14 TRBV18
CSASGPRGGETQYF TRBJ2-5 14 TRBV20-1
CASSISGSNTGELFF TRBJ2-2 15 TRBV19
CATRTGNQPQHF TRBJ1-5 12 TRBV19
CSVENGADNEQFF TRBJ2-1 13 TRBV29-1
CASSRGQSTEAFF TRBJ1-1 13 TRBV9
CAWSDSDTQYF TRBJ2-3 11 TRBV30
CASSPAGETYNEQFF TRBJ2-1 15 TRBV9
CASSPGQSEAFF TRBJ1-1 12 TRBV7-9
CATSDPTWDQPQHF TRBJ1-5 14 TRBV24-1
CASKGTGKDTEAFF TRBJ1-1 14 TRBV19
CASSPQGSLEAFF TRBJ1-1 13 TRBV7-9
CASGREYEQYF TRBJ2-7 11 TRBV5-1
CAWITRGRGEQYF TRBJ2-7 13 TRBV30
CSASGTYNEQFF TRBJ2-1 12 TRBV20-1
CASSQDNSYSNQPQHF TRBJ1-5 16 TRBV4-3
CASSVARAAGEKLFF TRBJ1-4 15 TRBV3-1
CASSLIVGEGEAFF TRBJ1-1 14 TRBV28
CASSQRQGDEKLFF TRBJ1-4 14 TRBV4-2
CASSFKGPFYNEQFF TRBJ2-1 15 TRBV11-2
CASRSSSNQPQHF TRBJ1-5 13 TRBV12-3/TRBV12-4
CASSLATGVGAEAFF TRBJ1-1 15 TRBV5-8
CASSQEGDEQFF TRBJ2-1 12 TRBV4-2
CASSAQYGELFF TRBJ2-2 12 TRBV9
CASSLGFVVGEAFF TRBJ1-1 14 TRBV5-1
CASSLTGLADTQYF TRBJ2-3 14 TRBV11-3
CASSNPGQGFYEQYF TRBJ2-7 15 TRBV7-8
CATSRAGEGHEQYF TRBJ2-7 14 TRBV15
CATSDPTSGGRDEQFF TRBJ2-1 16 TRBV24-1
CASGRLSEAFF TRBJ1-1 11 TRBV7-8
CASNGGREQFF TRBJ2-1 11 TRBV19
CASSLPTGIRRTGELFF TRBJ2-2 17 TRBV4-2
CASSLGLRVWEQYF TRBJ2-7 14 TRBV5-6
CASSQDSSGSDLLEQYF TRBJ2-7 17 TRBV4-1
CASSMTSRWPGDTQYF TRBJ2-3 16 TRBV19
CASSFGLGGYTF TRBJ1-2 12 TRBV25-1
CASSLVRTEAFF TRBJ1-1 12 TRBV12-3/TRBV12-4
CATSDWDRNEQYF TRBJ2-7 13 TRBV24-1
CSATDRATYEQYF TRBJ2-7 13 TRBV29-1
CVSMSAANTEAFF TRBJ1-1 13 TRBV10-2
CASSSQSTNNEQFF TRBJ2-1 14 TRBV5-1
CASSSMGYTF TRBJ1-2 10 TRBV6-5
CASTDEQGTAYTF TRBJ1-2 13 TRBV28
CASSLVPVVEQYF TRBJ2-7 13 TRBV5-8